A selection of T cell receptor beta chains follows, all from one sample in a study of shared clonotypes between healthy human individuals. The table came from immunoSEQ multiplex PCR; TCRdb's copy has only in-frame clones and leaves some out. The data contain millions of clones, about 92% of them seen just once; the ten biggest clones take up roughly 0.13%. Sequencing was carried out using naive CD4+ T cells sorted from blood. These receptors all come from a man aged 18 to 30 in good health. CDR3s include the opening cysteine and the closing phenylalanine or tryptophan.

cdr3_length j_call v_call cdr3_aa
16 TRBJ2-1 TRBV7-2 CASSLSSFSSYNEQFF
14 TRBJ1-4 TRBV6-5 CASSLQGFNEKLFF
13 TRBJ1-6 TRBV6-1 CATKGQSNSPLHF
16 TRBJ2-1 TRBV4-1 CASSPSSGRFYNEQFF
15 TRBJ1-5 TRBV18 CASSPTGGGNQPQHF
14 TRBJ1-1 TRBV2 CASTGTAENTEAFF
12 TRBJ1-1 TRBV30 CAWGTGKVEAFF
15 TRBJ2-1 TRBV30 CAWSILAGSYNEQFF
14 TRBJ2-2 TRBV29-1 CSVADRANTGELFF
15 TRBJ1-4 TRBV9 CASSEVGLPNEKLFF
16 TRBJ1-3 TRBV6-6 CASRNRGLSSGNTIYF
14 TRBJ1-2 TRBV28 CASSSDPRTGGYTF
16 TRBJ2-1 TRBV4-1 CASSQPGQSFSNEQFF
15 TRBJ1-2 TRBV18 CASSPGGQGFYGYTF
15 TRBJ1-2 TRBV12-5 CASGPGVSFGYGYTF
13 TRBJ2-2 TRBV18 CASSPLQGGELFF
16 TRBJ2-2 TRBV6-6 CASNDPTDLGTGELFF
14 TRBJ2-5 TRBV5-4 CASSLEAGQETQYF
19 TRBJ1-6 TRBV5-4 CASSLIKGTGGAGYSPLHF
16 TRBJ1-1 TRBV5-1 CASSPGQGDGSTEAFF
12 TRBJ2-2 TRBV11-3 CASSLNTGELFF
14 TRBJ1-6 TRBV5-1 CASSTGTETSPLHF
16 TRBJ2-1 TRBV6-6 CASSPLRAGSYNEQFF
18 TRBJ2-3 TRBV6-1 CASSERQQGAPSTDTQYF
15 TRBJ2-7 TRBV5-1 CASSLESGGSYEQYF
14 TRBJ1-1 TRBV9 CASSVGTGNTEAFF
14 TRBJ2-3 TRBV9 CASSPQTRTDTQYF
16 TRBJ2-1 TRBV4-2 CASSHTGTSGYNEQFF
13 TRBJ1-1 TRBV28 CASSLGQGIEAFF
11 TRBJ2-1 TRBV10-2 CASSDGTSDFF
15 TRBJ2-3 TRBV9 CASSVQTGITDTQYF
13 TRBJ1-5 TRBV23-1 CASSQEGARTQHF
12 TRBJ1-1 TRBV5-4 CASSWGAGAAFF
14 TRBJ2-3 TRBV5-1 CASSGDRGGDTQYF
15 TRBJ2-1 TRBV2 CASSPRGQDYNEQFF
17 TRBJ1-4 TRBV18 CASSPTGQIATNEKLFF
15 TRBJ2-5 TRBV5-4 CASSLSMGGQETQYF
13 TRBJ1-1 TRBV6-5 CASSPYVGTEAFF
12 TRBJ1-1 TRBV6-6 CASREGGTEAFF
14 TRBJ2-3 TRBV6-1 CASSGGQITDTQYF
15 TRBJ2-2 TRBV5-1 CASSLAVMGTGELFF
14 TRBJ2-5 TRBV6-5 CASSPRQFQETQYF
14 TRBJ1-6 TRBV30 CAWSMSSYNSPLHF
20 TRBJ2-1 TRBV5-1 CASSLEGLVFGGGSYNEQFF
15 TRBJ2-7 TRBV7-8 CASSLGLAGPYEQYF
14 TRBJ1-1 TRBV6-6 CASSRQGRNTEAFF
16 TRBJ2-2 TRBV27 CASSLRAFFGGGELFF
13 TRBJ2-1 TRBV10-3 CAVGTNTYNEQFF
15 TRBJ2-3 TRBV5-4 CASSLNRGGTDTQYF
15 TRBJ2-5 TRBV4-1 CASSQDFLTGREQYF
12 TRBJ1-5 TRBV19 CASSMAHGPQHF
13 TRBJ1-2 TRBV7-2 CASSYNEGSGYTF
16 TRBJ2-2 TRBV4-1 CASSQGLAGVGGELFF